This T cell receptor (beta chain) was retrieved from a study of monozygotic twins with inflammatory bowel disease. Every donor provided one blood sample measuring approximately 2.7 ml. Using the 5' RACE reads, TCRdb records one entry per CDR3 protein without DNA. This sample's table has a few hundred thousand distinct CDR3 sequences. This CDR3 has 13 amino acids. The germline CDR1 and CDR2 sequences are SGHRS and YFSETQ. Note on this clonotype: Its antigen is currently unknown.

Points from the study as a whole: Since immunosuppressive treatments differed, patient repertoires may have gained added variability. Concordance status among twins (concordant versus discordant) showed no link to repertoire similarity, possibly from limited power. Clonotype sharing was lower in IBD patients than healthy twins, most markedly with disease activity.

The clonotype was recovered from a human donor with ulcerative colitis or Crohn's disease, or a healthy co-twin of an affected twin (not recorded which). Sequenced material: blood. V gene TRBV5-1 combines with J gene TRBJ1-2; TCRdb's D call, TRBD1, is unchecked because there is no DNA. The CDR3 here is CASSFQGGEGYTF.